A single sample is the source of the 29 T cell receptor beta chains below, sequenced in a study of control samples from healthy donors and cancer patients. Method: immunoSEQ multiplex PCR; TCRdb's copy keeps in-frame clones and lacks some. This table holds roughly 120,000 clones, roughly nine tenths found once. The sequenced sample consisted of blood. These receptors all stem from a woman younger than 30 in good health.

The chain couples TRBV28 to TRBJ2-7, with D maybe TRBD1 (6 bases). The germline V gene has CDR1 MDHEN and CDR2 SYDVKM. The CDR3 runs to 13 residues. V was trimmed by 3 bases and J by 6 bases, leaving 12 bases between them. The CDR3, as DNA: TGTGCCAGCAGTTTGCGACAGGCTTTCGAGCAGTACTTC. Translating gives CASSLRQAFEQYF.

The chain employs TRBV5-6 and TRBJ2-3, with 11 bases fitting TRBD1. V shed 4 bases and J 4 bases; nucleotides not matched to a gene: 2. Germline CDR1 SGHDT, CDR2 YYEEEE. CDR3 length: 14 residues. CDR3 nucleotides: TGTGCCAGCAGCCTGGGACAGGGGGCAGATACGCAGTATTTT. Residues: CASSLGQGADTQYF.

The chain carries TRBV4-3 and TRBJ2-3, with 7 bases identical to TRBD1. CDR1 and CDR2 (germline): LGHNA, YSLEER. J lost 3 bases, V lost 4 bases, and 7 bases had no gene match. CDR3 size: 15 residues. The CDR3 protein is CASSRRDRSTDTQYF. In DNA, the CDR3 is TGCGCCAGCAGCCGCCGGGACAGAAGTACAGATACGCAGTATTTT.

V usage is TRBV11-2 and J usage is TRBJ2-3; D might be TRBD1 (5 bases). From germline, CDR1 is SGHAT and CDR2 FQNNGV. V shed 1 base and J shed 4 bases, with 15 bases lying between them. The CDR3 is made up of 16 amino acids. CDR3 DNA sequence: TGTGCCAGCAGCTTAGGCAGGGCCCCTCCGGCAGATACGCAGTATTTT. It encodes CASSLGRAPPADTQYF.

V is TRBV28 and J is TRBJ1-2; possible D gene TRBD1, 6 bases. V was cut by 2 bases and J by 3 bases, with 13 bases left in between. Germline CDR1 reads MDHEN; CDR2 reads SYDVKM. The CDR3 has 15 amino acids. The CDR3 spells CASSLGGQTDYGYTF. The CDR3 DNA reads TGTGCCAGCAGTTTAGGAGGACAGACAGACTATGGCTACACCTTC.

The chain employs TRBV27 and TRBJ2-3; D is possibly TRBD1 (6 bases). Deletions cut 3 bases from V and 10 bases from J, with 14 bases between. Germline-derived CDR1 and CDR2 are MNHEY and SMNVEV (reference sequence). The CDR3 spans 13 residues. The DNA of the CDR3 is TGTGCCAGCAGTTTTGGTATTTCAGGGGCGCAGTATTTT. It encodes CASSFGISGAQYF.

This clone has more than one count but fewer than ten. The rearrangement uses TRBV7-2 and TRBJ1-6; 9 bases fit TRBD1. This CDR3 has 15 amino acids. Germline CDR1 SGHTA, CDR2 FQGNSA. The trim removed 2 bases at V and 8 bases at J, leaving 4 bases unmatched. The CDR3 nucleotides read TGTGCCAGCAGCTTAAAGACAGGGGGTCATTCACCCCTCCACTTT. Protein sequence: CASSLKTGGHSPLHF.

The gene calls are TRBV2 and TRBJ2-7, with a weak D call TRBD2 (6 bases). This CDR3 comprises 15 residues. V was clipped by 5 bases and J by 0 bases, with 14 bases between them. Germline V CDR1 and CDR2: SNHLY, FYNNEI. The CDR3: CASSWASGFSYEQYF. In DNA, the CDR3 is TGTGCCAGCAGTTGGGCAAGCGGGTTCTCCTACGAGCAGTACTTC.

This chain uses TRBV7-8 with TRBJ2-7; D call uncertain. CDR1 and CDR2 from the germline V gene are SGHVS and FQNEAQ. Trimming removed 1 base from V and 2 bases from J, with 9 bases in between. The CDR3 is 14 residues long. Written as DNA, the CDR3 is TGTGCCAGCAGCTTAGGTGGGCTTACCTACGAGCAGTACTTC. Its translation: CASSLGGLTYEQYF.

The gene calls are TRBV28 and TRBJ1-6; D is unclear. CDR3 size: 13 residues. The V gene's germline CDR1 is MDHEN and CDR2 SYDVKM. V was pared by 2 bases and J by 11 bases, with 10 bases between. Written as DNA, the CDR3 is TGTGCCAGCAGTTTAGGTGCATTCGCACCCCTCCACTTT. Its translation: CASSLGAFAPLHF.

This chain uses TRBV10-3 with TRBJ1-1; TRBD1 might be the D (5 bases). V lost 6 bases and J lost 2, with 10 bases in between. The CDR3 contains 13 residues. Germline CDR1 ENHRY, CDR2 SYGVKD. Here the CDR3 reads CAIRQDANTEAFF. The CDR3, as DNA: TGTGCCATCAGACAGGACGCAAACACTGAAGCTTTCTTT.

The J gene is TRBJ1-3, the V gene TRBV9, with D possibly TRBD1 on 6 matching bases. V lost 6 bases and J 6 bases, leaving 10 bases between the germline ends. This CDR3 region has 12 residues. Germline CDR1 SGDLS, CDR2 YYNGEE. The CDR3 spells CASKGGPNTIYF. The DNA for the CDR3 is TGTGCCAGCAAGGGGGGTCCAAACACCATATATTTT.

In its sample, this clone was seen once. CDR3 residues: CASSISGGSGPQHF. Here the CDR3 DNA reads TGTGCCAGTAGTATATCGGGGGGGTCCGGGCCCCAGCATTTT. This chain connects TRBV19 to TRBJ1-5; D may be TRBD1 (5 bases). The CDR3 extends over 14 amino acids. The V end lost 2 bases, the J end lost 9 bases, and 14 bases lay between the germline ends. Germline V gives CDR1 LNHDA, CDR2 SQIVND (reference sequence).

The genes are TRBV24-1 and TRBJ2-3, with 12 bases aligning to TRBD2. CDR3 size: 14 residues. J lost 7 bases, V lost 5 bases, and 3 bases had no gene match. CDR1 and CDR2 (germline): KGHDR, SFDVKD. The CDR3 sequence: CATSGTSGGYTQYF. CDR3 in DNA: TGTGCCACCAGTGGTACTAGCGGGGGGTATACGCAGTATTTT.

This clone was counted once. Other DNA sequences of this sample code for an identical CDR3. The V call is TRBV25-1, the J call TRBJ2-1; D is unclear. Trimming pared 1 base from V and 3 bases from J, leaving 7 bases between. The length of the CDR3 is 14 residues. Germline V gives CDR1 MGHDK, CDR2 SYGVNS. CDR3 loop: CASSEWADYNEQFF. CDR3 DNA: TGTGCCAGCAGTGAATGGGCAGACTACAATGAGCAGTTCTTC.

J is TRBJ2-3 and V is TRBV5-1, with D unresolved. Trimming stripped 2 bases from V and 0 bases from J, with 10 bases between. This CDR3 comprises 15 residues. CDR1 SGHRS and CDR2 YFSETQ come from the germline V gene. The CDR3: CASSFGVSSTDTQYF. CDR3 DNA: TGCGCCAGCAGCTTTGGCGTAAGTAGCACAGATACGCAGTATTTT. The entire variable domain, with the rest obtained from reference TRBV5-1 and TRBJ2-3, is as follows: KAGVTQTPRYLIKTRGQQVTLSCSPISGHRSVSWYQQTPGQGLQFLFEYFSETQRNKGNFPGRFSGRQFSNSRSEMNVSTLELGDSALYLCASSFGVSSTDTQYFGPGTRLTVL.

The chain couples TRBV18 to TRBJ2-5, with 7 bases fitting TRBD1. Trimming cost V 6 bases and J 1 base; bases outside gene matches: 5. CDR1 is KGHSH, CDR2 LQKENI, per germline. The CDR3 spans 14 residues. In nucleotides, the CDR3 is TGTGCCAGCTCGACAGGGTACCCCCAAGAGACCCAGTACTTC. This translates into CASSTGYPQETQYF.

V is TRBV7-3 and J is TRBJ2-1; tentatively, D is TRBD2 (7 bases). The CDR3 has 15 amino acids. Germline-derived CDR1 and CDR2 are SGHTA and FQGTGA. Deletions cut 6 bases from V and 4 bases from J, with 16 bases between. CDR3: CASSSSAGAYNEQFF. The CDR3 nucleotides read TGTGCCAGCAGTTCAAGCGCGGGGGCGTACAATGAGCAGTTCTTC. Drawing the rest from reference TRBV7-3 and TRBJ2-1, the complete variable domain is GAGVSQTPSNKVTEKGKYVELRCDPISGHTALYWYRQSLGQGPEFLIYFQGTGAADDSGLPNDRFFAVRPEGSVSTLKIQRTERGDSAVYLCASSSSAGAYNEQFFGPGTRLTVL.

The CDR3 DNA reads as TGTGCCATCGGGGGACCGGGACTAGCGTATTCAGATACGCAGTATTTT. This translates into CAIGGPGLAYSDTQYF. The chain combines TRBV10-3 with TRBJ2-3; 10 bases are shared with TRBD2. V lost 8 bases and J lost 4; bases outside the gene matches: 12. The CDR3 length is 16 residues. Germline loops: CDR1 ENHRY, CDR2 SYGVKD.

The CDR3 protein is CASSPFPGGQGGEAFF. The DNA of the CDR3 is TGTGCCAGCTCACCGTTCCCGGGGGGGCAGGGTGGTGAAGCTTTCTTT. This rearrangement joins TRBV18 to TRBJ1-1, with D tentatively TRBD1 (6 bases). This CDR3 has 16 residues. Germline values: CDR1 KGHSH, CDR2 LQKENI. Trimming took 3 bases from V and 7 from J, leaving 21 bases between them.

The chain links TRBV28 to TRBJ2-7, with D possibly being TRBD2 (7 bases). V was shortened by 5 bases and J by 0 bases, with 17 bases between the two germline ends. Germline V gene sequence: CDR1 MDHEN, CDR2 SYDVKM. This CDR3 has 16 residues. CDR3 sequence: CASSPRGPLSSYEQYF. CDR3 nucleotide sequence: TGTGCCAGCAGTCCGCGGGGGCCTCTATCCTCCTACGAGCAGTACTTC.

This chain uses TRBV27 with TRBJ1-2; 9 positions agree with TRBD1. The CDR3 is 15 amino acids. Germline V gene lookup returns CDR1 MNHEY and CDR2 SMNVEV (reference sequence). V gave up 5 bases and J gave up 4 bases; unmatched junction bases: 8. The CDR3 sequence is CASSTGTGKIYGYTF. The CDR3 DNA is TGTGCCAGCAGTACCGGGACAGGGAAGATCTATGGCTACACCTTC.

This clone was counted a single time. The chain joins TRBV19 to TRBJ1-2; D uncertain. CDR3 size: 13 residues. The V and J ends lost 7 bases and 0 bases respectively, with 9 bases between them. The V gene's germline CDR1 is LNHDA and CDR2 SQIVND (reference sequence). DNA for the CDR3: TGTGCCAGTACCCCTAGGGCTAACTATGGCTACACCTTC. This sequence encodes CASTPRANYGYTF.

The rearrangement uses TRBV5-1 and TRBJ2-7; D is possibly TRBD2 (6 bases). This CDR3 region has 15 residues. CDR1 and CDR2 (germline): SGHRS, YFSETQ. Trimming pared 4 bases from V and 1 base from J, leaving 15 bases between. The CDR3 is CASSPTAGQSYEQYF. As DNA, the CDR3 is TGCGCCAGCAGCCCCACCGCGGGGCAGTCCTACGAGCAGTACTTC.

The J gene is TRBJ1-6, the V gene TRBV21-1. TRBV21-1 represents a pseudogene. There are 19 residues in the CDR3. CDR3 protein: CASSGLEGGGPFYNSPLHF. The CDR3 DNA is TGTGCCAGCAGCGGCTTGGAGGGAGGGGGCCCCTTCTATAATTCACCCCTCCACTTT.

The chain links TRBV27 to TRBJ1-2; D might be TRBD1 (6 bases). Trimming stripped 6 bases from V and 3 bases from J, with 26 bases between. The CDR3 extends over 18 amino acids. The germline CDR1 and CDR2 sequences are MNHEY and SMNVEV (reference sequence). The CDR3 spells CASRKPKSSGTRDYGYTF. CDR3 coding DNA: TGTGCCAGCAGGAAGCCCAAGTCTTCCGGGACAAGAGACTATGGCTACACCTTC.

V is TRBV25-1 and J is TRBJ1-2; 8 nucleotides line up with TRBD1. Losses at the gene ends were 6 bases for V and 4 bases for J; bases not matched to a gene: 10. Germline loops: CDR1 MGHDK, CDR2 SYGVNS. The CDR3 sequence is 15 residues long. The CDR3 nucleotides read TGTGCCAGCAGGGACCAGGGGGCGGCGGGCTATGGCTACACCTTC. The encoded protein is CASRDQGAAGYGYTF.

The chain couples TRBV7-3 to TRBJ2-3; 9 bases fit TRBD2. Trimming cost V 3 bases and J 3 bases; bases outside gene matches: 10. Germline lookup yields CDR1 SGHTA and CDR2 FQGTGA. The CDR3 spans 17 residues. The CDR3 bases are TGTGCCAGCAGCTTGAACCCCGGGACTAGCAGAACAGATACGCAGTATTTT. Protein sequence: CASSLNPGTSRTDTQYF.

The V gene is TRBV24-1, the J gene TRBJ1-1, with a weak D call TRBD1 (5 bases). The germline V and J ends were trimmed by 4 bases and 9 bases, with 8 bases remaining between them. The CDR3 loop spans 11 amino acids. CDR1 and CDR2 from the germline V gene are KGHDR and SFDVKD. The CDR3 DNA reads as TGTGCCACCAGTGAGGGGACTAAAGCTTTCTTT. Residues: CATSEGTKAFF.